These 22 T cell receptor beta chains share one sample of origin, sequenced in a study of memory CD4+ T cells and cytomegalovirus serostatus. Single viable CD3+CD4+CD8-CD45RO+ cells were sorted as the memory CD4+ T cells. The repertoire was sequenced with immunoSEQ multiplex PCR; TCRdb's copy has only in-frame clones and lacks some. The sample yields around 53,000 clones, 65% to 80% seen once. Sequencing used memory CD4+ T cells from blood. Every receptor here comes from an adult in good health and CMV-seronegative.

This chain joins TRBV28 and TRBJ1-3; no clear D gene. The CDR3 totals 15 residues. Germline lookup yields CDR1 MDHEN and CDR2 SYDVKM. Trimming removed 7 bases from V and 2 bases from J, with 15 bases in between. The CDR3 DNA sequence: TGTGCCAGCACTACGAAAGGGAAACCTGGAAACACCATATATTTT. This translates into CASTTKGKPGNTIYF.

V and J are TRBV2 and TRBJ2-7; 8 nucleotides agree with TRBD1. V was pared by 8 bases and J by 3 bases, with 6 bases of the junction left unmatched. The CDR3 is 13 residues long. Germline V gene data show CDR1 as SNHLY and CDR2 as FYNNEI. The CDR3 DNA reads TGTGCCAGCGGGGGGACAGGCCTCTACGAGCAGTACTTC. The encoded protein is CASGGTGLYEQYF.

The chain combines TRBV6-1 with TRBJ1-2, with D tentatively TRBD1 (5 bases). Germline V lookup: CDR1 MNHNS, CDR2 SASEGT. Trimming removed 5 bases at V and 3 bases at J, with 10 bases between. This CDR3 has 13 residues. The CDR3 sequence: CASSRDGDYGYTF. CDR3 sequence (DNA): TGTGCCAGCAGTCGGGACGGTGACTATGGCTACACCTTC.

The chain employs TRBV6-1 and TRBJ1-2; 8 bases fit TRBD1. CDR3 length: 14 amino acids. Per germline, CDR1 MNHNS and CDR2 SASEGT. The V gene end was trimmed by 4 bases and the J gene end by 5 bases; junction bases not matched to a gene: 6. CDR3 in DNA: TGTGCCAGCAGTGTATCAGGGGGCTTTTATGGCTACACCTTC. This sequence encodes CASSVSGGFYGYTF.

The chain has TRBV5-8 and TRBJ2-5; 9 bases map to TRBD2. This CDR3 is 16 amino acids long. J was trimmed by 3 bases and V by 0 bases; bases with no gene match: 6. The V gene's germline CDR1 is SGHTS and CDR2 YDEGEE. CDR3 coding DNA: TGTGCCAGCAGCTTGGAGACGACTAGCGGTAAAGAGACCCAGTACTTC. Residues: CASSLETTSGKETQYF. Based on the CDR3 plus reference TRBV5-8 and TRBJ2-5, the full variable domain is EAGVTQSPTHLIKTRGQQATLRCSPISGHTSVYWYQQALGLGLQFLLWYDEGEERNRGNFPPRFSGRQFPNYSSELNVNALELEDSALYLCASSLETTSGKETQYFGPGTRLLVL.

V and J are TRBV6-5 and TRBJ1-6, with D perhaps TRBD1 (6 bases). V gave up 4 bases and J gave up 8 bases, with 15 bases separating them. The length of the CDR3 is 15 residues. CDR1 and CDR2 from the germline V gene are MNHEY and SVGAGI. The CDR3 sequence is CASSSRGGGDSPLHF. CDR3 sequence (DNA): TGTGCCAGCAGTTCACGAGGGGGTGGTGATTCACCCCTCCACTTT.

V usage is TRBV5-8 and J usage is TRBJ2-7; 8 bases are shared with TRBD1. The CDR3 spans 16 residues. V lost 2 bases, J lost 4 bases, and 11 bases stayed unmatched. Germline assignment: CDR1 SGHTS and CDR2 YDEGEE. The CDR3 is CASSFWAGQGAYEQYF. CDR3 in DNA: TGTGCCAGCAGCTTCTGGGCTGGGCAGGGGGCTTACGAGCAGTACTTC.

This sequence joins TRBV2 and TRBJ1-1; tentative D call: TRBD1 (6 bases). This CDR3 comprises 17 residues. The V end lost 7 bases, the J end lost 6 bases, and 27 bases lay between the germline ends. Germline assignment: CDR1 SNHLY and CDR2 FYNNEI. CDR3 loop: CASKTMWGAGNAPEAFF. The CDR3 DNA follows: TGTGCCAGCAAAACCATGTGGGGGGCAGGAAATGCCCCTGAAGCTTTCTTT.

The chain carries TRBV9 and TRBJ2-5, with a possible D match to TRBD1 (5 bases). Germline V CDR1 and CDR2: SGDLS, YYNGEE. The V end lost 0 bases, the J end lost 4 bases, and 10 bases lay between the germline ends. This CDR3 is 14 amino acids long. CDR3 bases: TGTGCCAGCAGCGTAGGGTCAGGGTCAGAGACCCAGTACTTC. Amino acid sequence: CASSVGSGSETQYF.

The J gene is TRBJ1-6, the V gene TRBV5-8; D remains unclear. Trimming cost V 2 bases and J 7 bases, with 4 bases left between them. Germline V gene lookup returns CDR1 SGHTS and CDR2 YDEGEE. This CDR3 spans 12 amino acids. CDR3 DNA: TGTGCCAGCAGCTTTATAAATTCACCCCTCCACTTT. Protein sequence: CASSFINSPLHF. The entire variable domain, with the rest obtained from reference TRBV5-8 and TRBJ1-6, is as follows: EAGVTQSPTHLIKTRGQQATLRCSPISGHTSVYWYQQALGLGLQFLLWYDEGEERNRGNFPPRFSGRQFPNYSSELNVNALELEDSALYLCASSFINSPLHFGNGTRLTVT.

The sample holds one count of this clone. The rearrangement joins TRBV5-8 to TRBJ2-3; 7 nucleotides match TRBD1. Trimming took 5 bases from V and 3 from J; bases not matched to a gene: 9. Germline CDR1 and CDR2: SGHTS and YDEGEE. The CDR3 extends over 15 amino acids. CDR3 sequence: CASRTDRVITDTQYF. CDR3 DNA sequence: TGTGCCAGCAGAACCGACAGGGTGATAACAGATACGCAGTATTTT.

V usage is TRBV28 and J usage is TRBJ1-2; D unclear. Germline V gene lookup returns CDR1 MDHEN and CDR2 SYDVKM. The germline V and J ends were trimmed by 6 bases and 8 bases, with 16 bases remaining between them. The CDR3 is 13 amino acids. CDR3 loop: CASSAPNAGGYTF. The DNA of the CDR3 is TGTGCCAGCAGCGCGCCAAACGCTGGAGGCTACACCTTC.

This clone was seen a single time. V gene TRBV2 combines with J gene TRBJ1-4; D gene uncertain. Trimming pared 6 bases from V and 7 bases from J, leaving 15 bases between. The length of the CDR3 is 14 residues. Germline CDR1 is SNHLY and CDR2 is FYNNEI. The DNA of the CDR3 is TGTGCCAGCAGAATCAGCGAGTCGGGTGAAAAACTGTTTTTT. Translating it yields CASRISESGEKLFF.

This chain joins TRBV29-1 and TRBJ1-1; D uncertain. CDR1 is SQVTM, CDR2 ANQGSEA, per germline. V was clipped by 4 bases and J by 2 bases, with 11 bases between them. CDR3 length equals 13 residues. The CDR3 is CSVGVQINTEAFF. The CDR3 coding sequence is TGCAGCGTTGGTGTACAGATAAACACTGAAGCTTTCTTT.

CDR3 in amino acids: CASLDSTSGNTDTQYF. The CDR3, as DNA: TGTGCCAGCCTCGACTCGACTAGCGGGAACACAGATACGCAGTATTTT. The rearrangement links TRBV7-8 to TRBJ2-3; 11 nucleotides line up with TRBD2. The CDR3 covers 16 residues. Germline CDR1 and CDR2: SGHVS and FQNEAQ. The ends lost 8 bases at V and 2 bases at J; junction bases unmatched: 9.

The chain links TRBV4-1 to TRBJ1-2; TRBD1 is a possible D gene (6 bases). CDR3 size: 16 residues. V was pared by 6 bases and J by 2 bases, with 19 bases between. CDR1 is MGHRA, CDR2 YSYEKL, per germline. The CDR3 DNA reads TGCGCCAGCAGATTAGTTGGCAGGGGCCAAAACTATGGCTACACCTTC. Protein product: CASRLVGRGQNYGYTF.

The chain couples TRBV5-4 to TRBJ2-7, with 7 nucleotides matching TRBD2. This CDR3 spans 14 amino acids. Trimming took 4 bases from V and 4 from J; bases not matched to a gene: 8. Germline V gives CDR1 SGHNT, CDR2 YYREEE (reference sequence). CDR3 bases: TGTGCCAGCAGCCTCAGCGGGGTCCCTTACGAGCAGTACTTC. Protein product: CASSLSGVPYEQYF.

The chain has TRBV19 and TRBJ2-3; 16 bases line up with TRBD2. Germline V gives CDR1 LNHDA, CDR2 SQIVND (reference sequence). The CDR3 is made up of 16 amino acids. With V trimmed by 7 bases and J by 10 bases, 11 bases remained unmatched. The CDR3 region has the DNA TGTGCCAGTAAACCTCCCACCGGGACTAGCGGGAGGGCGCAGTATTTT. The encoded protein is CASKPPTGTSGRAQYF.

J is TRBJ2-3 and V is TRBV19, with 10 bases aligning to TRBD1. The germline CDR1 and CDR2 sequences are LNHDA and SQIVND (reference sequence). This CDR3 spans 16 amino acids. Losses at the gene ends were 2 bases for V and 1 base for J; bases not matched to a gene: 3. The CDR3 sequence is CASSIPGQGGTDTQYF. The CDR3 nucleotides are TGTGCCAGTAGTATACCCGGACAGGGGGGCACAGATACGCAGTATTTT.

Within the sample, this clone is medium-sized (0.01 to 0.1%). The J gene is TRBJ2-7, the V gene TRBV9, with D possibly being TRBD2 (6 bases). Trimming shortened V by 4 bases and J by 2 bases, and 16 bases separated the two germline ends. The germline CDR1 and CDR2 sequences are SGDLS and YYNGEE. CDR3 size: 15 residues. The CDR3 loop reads CASSRSQRATYEQYF. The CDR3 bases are TGTGCCAGCAGCCGATCGCAGCGGGCCACCTACGAGCAGTACTTC.

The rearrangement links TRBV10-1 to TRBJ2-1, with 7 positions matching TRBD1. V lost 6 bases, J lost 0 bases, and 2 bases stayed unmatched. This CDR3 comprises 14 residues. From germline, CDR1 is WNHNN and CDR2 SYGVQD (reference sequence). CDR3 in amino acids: CASSRDSSYNEQFF. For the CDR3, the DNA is TGCGCCAGCAGCCGGGACAGCTCCTACAATGAGCAGTTCTTC.

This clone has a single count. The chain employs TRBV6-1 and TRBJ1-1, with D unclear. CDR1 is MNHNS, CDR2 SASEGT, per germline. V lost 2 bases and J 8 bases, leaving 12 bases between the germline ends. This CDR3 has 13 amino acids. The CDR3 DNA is TGTGCCAGCAGTGAAATTGGGAAGGGAGAAGCTTTCTTT. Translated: CASSEIGKGEAFF.